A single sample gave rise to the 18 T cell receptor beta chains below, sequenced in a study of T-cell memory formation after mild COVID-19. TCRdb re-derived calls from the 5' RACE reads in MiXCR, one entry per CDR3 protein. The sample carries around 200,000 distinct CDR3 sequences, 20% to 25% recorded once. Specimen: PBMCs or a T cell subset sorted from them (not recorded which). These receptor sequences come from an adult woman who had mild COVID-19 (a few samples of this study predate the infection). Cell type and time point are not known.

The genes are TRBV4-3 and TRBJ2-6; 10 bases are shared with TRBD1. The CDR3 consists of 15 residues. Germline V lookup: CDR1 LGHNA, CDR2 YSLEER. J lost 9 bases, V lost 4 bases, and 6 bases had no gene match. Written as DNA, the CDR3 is TGCGCCAGCAGCCTCTCGACAGGGGGCGGCAACGTCCTGACTTTC. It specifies CASSLSTGGGNVLTF.

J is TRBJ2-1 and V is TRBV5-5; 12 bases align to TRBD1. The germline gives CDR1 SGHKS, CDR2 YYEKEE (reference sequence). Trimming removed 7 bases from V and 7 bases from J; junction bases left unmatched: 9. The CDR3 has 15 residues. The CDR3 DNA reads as TGTGCCAGCCGTGCCGGGACAGGGGGCCCGAATGAGCAGTTCTTC. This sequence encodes CASRAGTGGPNEQFF.

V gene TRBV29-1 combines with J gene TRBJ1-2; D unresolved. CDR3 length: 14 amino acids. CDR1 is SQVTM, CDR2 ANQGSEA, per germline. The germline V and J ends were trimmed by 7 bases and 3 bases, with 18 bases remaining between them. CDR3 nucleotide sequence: TGCAGCGCCTCGGAGCGGCTAGAAGACTATGGCTACACCTTC. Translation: CSASERLEDYGYTF.

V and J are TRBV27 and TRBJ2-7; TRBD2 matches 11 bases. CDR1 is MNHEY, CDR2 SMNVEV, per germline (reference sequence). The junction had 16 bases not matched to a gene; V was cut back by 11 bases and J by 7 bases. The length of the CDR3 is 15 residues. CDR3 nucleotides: TGTGCCGCCGGCGGACTAGCGGGTTCCCTAGCGGAGCAGTACTTC. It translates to CAAGGLAGSLAEQYF.

In nucleotides, the CDR3 is TGTGCCAGCAGTGAAGTCGGGGACGGCTCCAGCCAGTACTTC. This gives the protein CASSEVGDGSSQYF. The J gene is TRBJ2-7, the V gene TRBV25-1; D tentatively fits TRBD1 or TRBD2 (5 bases each). Trimming took 2 bases from V and 10 from J, leaving 18 bases between them. This CDR3 has 14 residues. Germline CDR1 is MGHDK and CDR2 is SYGVNS.

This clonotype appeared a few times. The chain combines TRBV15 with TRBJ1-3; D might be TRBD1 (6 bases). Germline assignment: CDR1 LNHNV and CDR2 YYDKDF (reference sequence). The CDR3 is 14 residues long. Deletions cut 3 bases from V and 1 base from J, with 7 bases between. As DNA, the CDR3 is TGTGCCACCAGCAGCGACAGGTCTGGAAACACCATATATTTT. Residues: CATSSDRSGNTIYF.

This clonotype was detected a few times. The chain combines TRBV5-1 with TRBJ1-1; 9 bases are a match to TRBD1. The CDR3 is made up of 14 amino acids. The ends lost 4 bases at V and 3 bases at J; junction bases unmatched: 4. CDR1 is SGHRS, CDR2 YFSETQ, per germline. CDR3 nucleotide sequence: TGCGCCAGCAGCGGGACAGGGTTGGACACTGAAGCTTTCTTT. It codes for CASSGTGLDTEAFF.

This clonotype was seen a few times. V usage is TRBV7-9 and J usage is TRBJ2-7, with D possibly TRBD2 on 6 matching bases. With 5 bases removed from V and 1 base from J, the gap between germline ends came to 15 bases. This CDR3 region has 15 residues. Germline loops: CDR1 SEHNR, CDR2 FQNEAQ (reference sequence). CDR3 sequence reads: CASSLPGLLSYEQYF. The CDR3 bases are TGTGCCAGCAGCCTTCCGGGACTCCTATCCTACGAGCAGTACTTC.

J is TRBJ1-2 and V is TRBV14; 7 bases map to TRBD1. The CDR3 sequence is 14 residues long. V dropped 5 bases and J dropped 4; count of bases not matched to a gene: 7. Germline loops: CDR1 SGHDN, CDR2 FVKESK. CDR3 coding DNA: TGTGCCAGCAGCTCAACAGGGGTCTTCTATGGCTACACCTTC. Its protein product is CASSSTGVFYGYTF. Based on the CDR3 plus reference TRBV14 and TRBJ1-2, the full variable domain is EAGVTQFPSHSVIEKGQTVTLRCDPISGHDNLYWYRRVMGKEIKFLLHFVKESKQDESGMPNNRFLAERTGGTYSTLKVQPAELEDSGVYFCASSSTGVFYGYTFGSGTRLTVV.

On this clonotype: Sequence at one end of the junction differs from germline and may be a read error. The CDR3 nucleotides are TGCGCCAACAGCCACCCCCGCGGCGGGGCCGACAATGAGCAGTTCTTC. It encodes CANSHPRGGADNEQFF. The chain carries TRBV4-1 and TRBJ2-1, with D perhaps matching TRBD2 (6 bases). The CDR3 is 16 residues long. The germline V gene has CDR1 MGHRA and CDR2 YSYEKL.

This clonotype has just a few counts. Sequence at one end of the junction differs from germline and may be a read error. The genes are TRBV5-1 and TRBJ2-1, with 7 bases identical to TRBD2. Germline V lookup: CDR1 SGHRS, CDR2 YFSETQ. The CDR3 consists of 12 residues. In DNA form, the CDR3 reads TGCGCCAGCAGCTCAACGGGAGGAGGGACTGGCTTC. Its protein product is CASSSTGGGTGF.

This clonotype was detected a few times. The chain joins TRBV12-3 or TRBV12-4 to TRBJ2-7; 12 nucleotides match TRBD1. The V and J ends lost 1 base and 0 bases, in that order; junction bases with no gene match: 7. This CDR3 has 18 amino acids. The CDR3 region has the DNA TGTGCCAGCAGTTTAGGGGACAGGGGGCAACTTAACTCCTACGAGCAGTACTTC. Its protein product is CASSLGDRGQLNSYEQYF.

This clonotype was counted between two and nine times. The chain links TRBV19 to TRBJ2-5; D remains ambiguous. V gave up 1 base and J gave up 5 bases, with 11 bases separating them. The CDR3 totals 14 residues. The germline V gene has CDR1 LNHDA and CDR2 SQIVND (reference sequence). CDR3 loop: CASSIGPPVETQYF. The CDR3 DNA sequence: TGTGCCAGTAGTATAGGTCCTCCTGTGGAGACCCAGTACTTC. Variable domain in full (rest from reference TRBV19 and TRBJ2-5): DGGITQSPKYLFRKEGQNVTLSCEQNLNHDAMYWYRQDPGQGLRLIYYSQIVNDFQKGDIAEGYSVSREKKESFPLTVTSAQKNPTAFYLCASSIGPPVETQYFGPGTRLLVL.

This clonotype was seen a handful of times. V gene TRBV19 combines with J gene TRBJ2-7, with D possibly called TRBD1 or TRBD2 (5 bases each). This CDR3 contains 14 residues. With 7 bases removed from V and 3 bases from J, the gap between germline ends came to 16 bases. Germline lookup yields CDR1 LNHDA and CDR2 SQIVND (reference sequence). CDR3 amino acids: CASTPSGTSYEQYF. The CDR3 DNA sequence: TGTGCCAGTACCCCCTCCGGGACGAGCTACGAGCAGTACTTC.

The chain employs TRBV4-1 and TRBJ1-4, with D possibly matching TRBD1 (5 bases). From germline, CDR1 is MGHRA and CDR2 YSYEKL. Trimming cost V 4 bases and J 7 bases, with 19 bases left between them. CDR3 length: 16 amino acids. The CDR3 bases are TGCGCCAGCAGCCTGGGGGATTCGGGACGTCGTGAAAAACTGTTTTTT. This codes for CASSLGDSGRREKLFF.

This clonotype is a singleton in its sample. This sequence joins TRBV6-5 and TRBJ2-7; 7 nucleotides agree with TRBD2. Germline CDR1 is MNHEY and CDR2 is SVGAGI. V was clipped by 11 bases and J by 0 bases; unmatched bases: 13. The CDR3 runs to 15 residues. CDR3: CASSEDGGGSYEQYF. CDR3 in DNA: TGTGCCTCCTCAGAGGACGGCGGGGGCTCCTACGAGCAGTACTTC.

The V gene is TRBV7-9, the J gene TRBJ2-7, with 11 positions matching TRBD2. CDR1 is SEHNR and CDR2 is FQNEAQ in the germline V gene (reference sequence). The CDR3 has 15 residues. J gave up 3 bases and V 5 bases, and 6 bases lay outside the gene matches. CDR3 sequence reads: CASSRSTSGDYEQYF. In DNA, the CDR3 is TGTGCCAGCAGCCGGTCGACTAGCGGGGACTACGAGCAGTACTTC. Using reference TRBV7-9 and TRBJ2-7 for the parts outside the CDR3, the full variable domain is DTGVSQNPRHKITKRGQNVTFRCDPISEHNRLYWYRQTLGQGPEFLTYFQNEAQLEKSRLLSDRFSAERPKGSFSTLEIQRTEQGDSAMYLCASSRSTSGDYEQYFGPGTRLTVT.

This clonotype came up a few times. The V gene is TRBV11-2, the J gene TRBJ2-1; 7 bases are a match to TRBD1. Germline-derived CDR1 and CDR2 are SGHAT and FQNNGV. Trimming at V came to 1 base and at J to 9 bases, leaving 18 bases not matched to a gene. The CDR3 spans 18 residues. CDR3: CASSLVLGAGQEQGEQFF. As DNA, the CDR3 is TGTGCCAGCAGCTTAGTTCTGGGGGCTGGACAGGAACAAGGTGAGCAGTTCTTC.